These T cell receptor beta chains were read from a single sample in a study of T-cell memory formation after mild COVID-19. TCRdb used MiXCR to reprocess the 5' RACE reads, holding one entry per CDR3 protein. The sample consists of 350,000 to 500,000 distinct CDR3 sequences, about 22% of them appearing once. Sequencing used PBMCs or a T cell subset sorted from them (not recorded which). The receptors stem from an adult woman who had mild COVID-19 (a few samples of this study predate the infection). Cell type and time point are not known. Each CDR3 is given with its conserved first and last residue. The D gene is left open where the match is weak. Not every row has a clone size; where given, it reads once, few, many or a size class.

len	j_gene	v_gene	d_gene	abundance	CDR3aa	CDR3nt
12	TRBJ2-5	TRBV24-1	-	few	CATRGIGETQYF	TGTGCCACCCGAGGGATAGGGGAGACCCAGTACTTC
14	TRBJ1-3	TRBV7-8	-	-	CASSLLLSGNTIYF	TGTGCCAGCAGCTTATTGCTCTCTGGAAACACCATATATTTT
16	TRBJ1-3	TRBV5-1	-	-	CASSLQGDRSGNTIYF	TGCGCCAGCAGCTTACAGGGAGACCGCTCTGGAAACACCATATATTTT
13	TRBJ2-5	TRBV5-5	-	few	CASSFAASETQYF	TGTGCCAGCAGCTTTGCAGCGTCGGAGACCCAGTACTTC
12	TRBJ2-1	TRBV20-1	-	few	CSAKGLAGEQFF	TGCAGTGCTAAAGGACTGGCGGGTGAGCAGTTCTTC
13	TRBJ1-2	TRBV29-1	-	many	CSVLGGEVDGYTF	TGCAGCGTTCTCGGGGGGGAAGTGGATGGCTACACCTTC
16	TRBJ2-1	TRBV9	-	-	CASSVAPRGTSNEQFF	TGTGCCAGCAGCGTAGCCCCCAGGGGAACGAGTAATGAGCAGTTCTTC
14	TRBJ2-5	TRBV5-6	-	-	CASSWAGGQETQYF	TGTGCCAGCAGCTGGGCAGGGGGGCAAGAGACCCAGTACTTC
14	TRBJ1-1	TRBV12-3/TRBV12-4	-	few	CASSLLPGNTEAFF	TGTGCCAGCAGTTTACTTCCAGGAAACACTGAAGCTTTCTTT
13	TRBJ1-1	TRBV6-2/TRBV6-3	TRBD1	-	CASSYLDRPEAFF	TGTGCCAGCAGTTACTTGGACAGGCCTGAAGCTTTCTTT
16	TRBJ2-2	TRBV25-1	-	-	CASSPHGQTNTGELFF	TGTGCCAGCAGTCCCCATGGGCAGACGAACACCGGGGAGCTGTTTTTT
15	TRBJ1-4	TRBV7-2	-	few	CASSRMRTTNEKLFF	TGTGCCAGCAGCCGTATGAGAACAACTAATGAAAAACTGTTTTTT
17	TRBJ2-3	TRBV21-1	-	-	CASSRGLAGGLGDTQYF	TGTGCCAGCAGCCGCGGACTAGCGGGGGGGCTGGGAGATACGCAGTATTTT
15	TRBJ2-7	TRBV7-3	TRBD1	-	CASSRTGKGAYEQYF	TGTGCCAGCAGCCGGACAGGGAAGGGTGCCTACGAGCAGTACTTC
13	TRBJ1-2	TRBV11-1	TRBD1	-	CASSVGTGLGYTF	TGTGCCAGCAGCGTAGGGACAGGGCTTGGCTACACCTTC
16	TRBJ2-1	TRBV21-1	-	-	CASSKASGSGDNEQFF	TGTGCCAGCAGCAAAGCCTCCGGGAGTGGGGACAATGAGCAGTTCTTC
11	TRBJ1-4	TRBV25-1	-	-	CASREGLVLFF	TGTGCCAGCAGAGAAGGACTAGTTCTGTTTTTT
15	TRBJ2-7	TRBV30	TRBD1	-	CAWSSGIGTAYEQYF	TGTGCCTGGAGTTCTGGGATCGGGACAGCCTACGAGCAGTACTTC
15	TRBJ2-7	TRBV7-2	TRBD2	-	CASSTLGGVSDEQYF	TGTGCCAGCAGCACCCTCGGGGGGGTAAGCGACGAGCAGTACTTC
14	TRBJ2-7	TRBV20-1	TRBD2	few	CSARDWGLADEQYF	TGCAGTGCTAGAGATTGGGGACTAGCGGACGAGCAGTACTTC
12	TRBJ1-1	TRBV5-1	-	few	CASSSGVTEAFF	TGCGCCAGCAGCTCAGGGGTCACTGAAGCTTTCTTT
13	TRBJ1-2	TRBV9	-	few	CASSKRGVYGYTF	TGTGCCAGCAGCAAACGGGGGGTCTATGGCTACACCTTC